This T cell receptor (beta chain) was retrieved from a study of cytomegalovirus exposure and HLA in healthy donors (dated by TCRdb to 2016 to 2017). For the study in its entirety: An earlier analysis of roughly 500 of the donors reported around 280 Gb of sequence data and 117 million unique TCR beta sequences obtained from approximately 180 million T cells. The study profiled the T cell repertoires of about 640 subjects by immunosequencing and related them to cytomegalovirus serostatus. In addition to the first cohort of around 670 subjects, a separate validation cohort of 120 different subjects was used. Around 330 gigabases of sequencing data and tens of millions of unique TCR sequences made up an early release that covered 500 to 650 HLA-typed donors. Of the 300 to 450 genotyped donors, 65% to 90% were placed in the genetic ancestry cluster associated with self-reported Caucasian donors. In an earlier analysis of 550 to 700 of the donors, high-throughput TCR beta sequencing was used to judge whether each TCR beta V gene segment behaved as functional or pseudogenic. A later analysis re-examined previously published TCR beta repertoires from just over 650 donors and added high-resolution HLA genotyping to investigate patterns of TCR occurrence. Both class I and class II loci were covered by HLA typing, at four-digit resolution. Alongside the repertoire data, information on donor age, sex, ethnicity and CMV serostatus was compiled. The later analysis used no new phenotypic data to find candidate immune exposures, relying instead on TCR beta sequences and their occurrence across donors. Across approximately 400 genotyped donors of the cohort, an average of roughly 200,000 unique TCR beta nucleotide sequences per donor were sequenced, and 15% to 20% of those sequences were non-productive. Typing coverage differed by locus: A, B, C, DRB1 and DQB1 were typed in roughly 620-630 donors, DQA1 in about 550, DPA1 in 600 to 610, and DPB1 in just under 490. To predict cytomegalovirus infection status, the study brought together high-throughput TCR immunosequencing, statistical association of individual TCRs with disease status, and machine learning. Every repertoire in the discovery cohort had been generated on one and the same sequencing platform. A later genetic analysis took genome-wide SNP genotypes for about three fifths of the roughly 670 donors and used that subset as a discovery cohort. The study was designed to test whether signatures of past pathogen exposure could be identified by cataloging public T cell receptors. Roughly 5 DR-DQ haplotypes were handled as single units for association and clustering, since linkage in the cohort was strong. Results the study describes overall, beyond this receptor: Most TCR sequences were seen in very few donors, while some public TCRs were found in many individuals. A further reported finding was that TCR beta sequences accurately predicted the HLA-A and HLA-B alleles for most subjects in the first cohort. Several of the top co-occurrence clusters appeared to be linked to parvovirus B19, influenza, CMV and Epstein-Barr virus, according to a later analysis. An earlier analysis of approximately 540 of the donors showed that most TCR beta V segments appeared in productive rearrangements either about 90% or about 30% of the time, which broadly matched IMGT annotations. Assigning TCR associations to individual alleles was difficult when HLA alleles, especially DR and DQ, strongly co-occurred. A group of highly shared sequence variants was considered likely to be a technical artifact of the sequencing pipeline. According to a later analysis, most CMV-associated TCR beta chains appeared to be HLA-restricted, and the HLA associations seemed to be driven largely by CMV exposure. In vitro tests confirmed that a few of the cytomegalovirus-associated TCR beta chains recognize cytomegalovirus antigens. A later analysis associated some 17,000 TCR beta sequences with specific HLA alleles at a false discovery rate of 0.05. Linkage disequilibrium might explain the correlated functional status among segregating V segments, but an unknown experimental factor could not be ruled out. The study listed 164 TCR beta chains as associated with cytomegalovirus. In a later analysis, HLA-associated TCR beta chains showed more clonal expansion and lower generation probabilities than non-associated chains that were equally common. According to a later genetic analysis, donors in an Asian-associated ancestry cluster had fewer N-insertions in productive TCRs than the roughly 660-donor mean. The classifier was reported to diagnose cytomegalovirus status with high specificity and sensitivity in both the original cohort and the validation cohort. The only immune exposure information available for the cohort was CMV serostatus. A later genetic analysis associated a missense DCLRE1C variant with V-gene and J-gene trimming of TCR beta chains, and an independent cohort replicated the association. HLA typing was unavailable for some donors at each locus, so association tests used only the typed subset. Because the 87-base-pair reads could not distinguish some IMGT-functional V segments, including TRBV6-2 and TRBV6-3, those segments were excluded. According to a later analysis, TCR association rates differed among HLA loci, with DRB1 alleles showing the most associated TCRs and HLA-C alleles showing the fewest. The earlier analysis of a few hundred of the donors excluded some 16 rarely observed V segments, including chromosome 9 orphons, because counts were too low. Sequencing depth was assumed to be roughly uniform across donors in the presence/absence analyses, though that assumption may not hold. It was suggested by the authors that the approach could potentially be generalized to other disease states and immunological phenotypes. This cohort had only TCR beta chains sequenced, and the lack of alpha or paired-chain data limited which features could be detected.

Library prep was done by the immunoSEQ multiplex PCR assay. The multiplex PCR relied on a mix of 60 forward primers for TCR Vbeta segments and 13 reverse primers for TCR Jbeta segments. Amplification of the CDR3 region of rearranged TCR beta genes was performed with a multiplex PCR assay on genomic DNA. On the Illumina HiSeq System, the amplified TCR beta libraries were sequenced as 87-base-pair reads. In the authors' own workflow: A later analysis counted around 72 million unique TCR beta chains across the 640 or so repertoires, and some 11 million of these chains were shared by at least two donors. Raw reads were error-corrected and collapsed into unique sequences with a nearest-neighbor algorithm that merged closely related sequences to remove PCR and sequencing errors. To assign V, D and J gene segments, CDR3 sequences were aligned to IMGT reference sequences. For a sequence to be retained, a match of at least six nucleotides was required to both a V gene segment and a J gene segment. A rearrangement counted as productive if the CDR3 had no stop codons and remained in frame with V and J, and every other rearrangement counted as non-productive. Following IMGT convention, CDR3 was defined as the stretch from the second conserved V-encoded cysteine to the conserved J-encoded phenylalanine. In an earlier analysis of roughly 610 of the donors, sequences lacking an unambiguous match to a single V gene segment were excluded. In an earlier analysis of several hundred of the donors, a V segment was called functional when productive rearrangements were above 56.7%, and segregating when the standard deviation between donors exceeded 5%. A statistical classification framework was developed to diagnose cytomegalovirus status using the catalog of TCR beta chain sequences. In a later analysis, TCR nucleotide sequences were compared against IMGT/GENE-DB human TR gene sequences so that V and J genes could be assigned. A later analysis assigned CDR3 sequences and most-parsimonious VDJ recombination scenarios with the TCRdist pipeline. In a later analysis, each TCR beta chain was defined by its CDR3 amino acid sequence together with its V-gene family, and reads without a unique V-gene family were excluded. As a way to deal with suspected cross-contamination and a sequencing artifact, a later analysis dropped nearly 600 nucleotide sequences that were highly shared and had low generation probability. In a later analysis, a clonal expansion index for each public chain was calculated from normalized within-repertoire ranks of inferred template counts. In a later analysis, generation probabilities were computed with a VDJ recombination model fitted to out-of-frame rearrangements, and the resulting probabilities were checked against IGoR. In a later analysis, TCR-TCR, TCR-HLA and TCR-CMV co-occurrence was scored with hypergeometric tests, and a repertoire-size bias correction was applied to TCR pairs. In a later analysis, false discovery rates were estimated by permuting HLA or CMV assignments 20 times. In a later analysis, co-occurring TCRs were grouped using DBSCAN, with TCRdist sequence similarity added in when clustering inside HLA-allele-positive subsets. Repertoires with fewer than 30,000 or more than 120,000 public chains, plus five repertoires with anomalous nucleotide sharing, were excluded from co-occurrence clustering. The immuneACCESS repertoire file appears here via TCRdb, limited to in-frame rearrangements. These files lack a portion of the clones; in checked studies, under half of the deficit traces to unresolved V genes, and the cause of the others is not known. The V and J calls and clone size were taken over from that table, and D and trimming were inferred from the DNA. In all, the sample holds approximately 150,000 clones, and around 75% of those were seen once. The ten largest clones represent less than 5.5% of the sample.

The cohort consisted of 666 healthy bone marrow donors. At the time of sampling, all cohort members were nominally healthy, though unrecorded immune exposures were likely present. The donor was CMV seronegative and was included in the group of about 350 seronegative cohort members. Every donor gave a peripheral blood sample, and the peripheral blood mononuclear cells from that sample were used for TCR beta sequencing. The Qiagen DNeasy Blood Extraction Kit was used to extract genomic DNA from the blood cell samples. The CDR3 spans 16 residues, from the cysteine through the phenylalanine. This entry keeps only the CDR3 DNA: 48 bases, framed from base 1. For CDR1 and CDR2, the germline V gene lists SGHTA and FQGNSA. Cut back by 3 bases and 1 base, the V and J ends lie 12 bases apart. Remarks on this clone: Its antigen is currently not known. Per-base qualities were not stored, and no clone one base away is much larger.

The rearrangement combines TRBV7-2 with TRBJ2-2, and TRBD2 may be the D gene, going by 6 matching bases. The source material was PBMCs. This TCR derives from a male donor in good health and CMV-seronegative. The CDR3 sequence is CASSLTRSLNTGELFF. The DNA sequence is as follows: TGTGCCAGCAGCTTGACTAGATCGTTGAACACCGGGGAGCTGTTTTTT. With the rest looked up from the reference TRBV7-2 and TRBJ2-2 genes rather than sequenced, the full variable domain is GAGVSQSPSNKVTEKGKDVELRCDPISGHTALYWYRQSLGQGLEFLIYFQGNSAPDKSGLPSDRFSAERTGGSVSTLTIQRTQQEDSAVYLCASSLTRSLNTGELFFGEGSRLTVL.